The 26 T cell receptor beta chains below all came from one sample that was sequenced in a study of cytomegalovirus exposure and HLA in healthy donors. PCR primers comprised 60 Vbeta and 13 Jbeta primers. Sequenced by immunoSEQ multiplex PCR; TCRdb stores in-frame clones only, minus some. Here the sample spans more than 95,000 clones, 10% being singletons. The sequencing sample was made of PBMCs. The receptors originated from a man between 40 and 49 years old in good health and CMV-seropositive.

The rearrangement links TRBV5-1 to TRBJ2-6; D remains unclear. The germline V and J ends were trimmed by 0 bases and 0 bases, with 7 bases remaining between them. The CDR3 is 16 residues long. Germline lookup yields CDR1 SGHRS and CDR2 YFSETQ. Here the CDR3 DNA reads TGCGCCAGCAGCTTGGTAAGCCGCTCTGGGGCCAACGTCCTGACTTTC. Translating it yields CASSLVSRSGANVLTF. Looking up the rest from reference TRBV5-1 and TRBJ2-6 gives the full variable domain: KAGVTQTPRYLIKTRGQQVTLSCSPISGHRSVSWYQQTPGQGLQFLFEYFSETQRNKGNFPGRFSGRQFSNSRSEMNVSTLELGDSALYLCASSLVSRSGANVLTFGAGSRLTVL.

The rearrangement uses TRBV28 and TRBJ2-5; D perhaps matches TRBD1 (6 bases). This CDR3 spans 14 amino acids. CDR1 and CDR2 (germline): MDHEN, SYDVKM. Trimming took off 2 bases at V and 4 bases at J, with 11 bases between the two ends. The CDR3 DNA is TGTGCCAGCAGTTTAAAGACAGGCGTAGAGACCCAGTACTTC. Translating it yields CASSLKTGVETQYF.

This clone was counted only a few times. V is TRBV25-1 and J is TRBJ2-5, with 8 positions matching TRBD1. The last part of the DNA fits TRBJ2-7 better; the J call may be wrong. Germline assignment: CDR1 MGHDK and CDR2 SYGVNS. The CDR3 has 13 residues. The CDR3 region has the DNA TGTGCCAGCAGGACGGGACAGGACTACGAGCAGTACTTC. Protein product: CASRTGQDYEQYF.

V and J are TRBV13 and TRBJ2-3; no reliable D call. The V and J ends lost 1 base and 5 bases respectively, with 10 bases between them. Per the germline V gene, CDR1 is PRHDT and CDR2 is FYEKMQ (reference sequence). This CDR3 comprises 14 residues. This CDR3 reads CASSLESIGDTQYF. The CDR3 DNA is TGTGCCAGCAGCTTAGAAAGCATTGGAGATACGCAGTATTTT. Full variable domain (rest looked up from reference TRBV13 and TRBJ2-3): AAGVIQSPRHLIKEKRETATLKCYPIPRHDTVYWYQQGPGQDPQFLISFYEKMQSDKGSIPDRFSAQQFSDYHSELNMSSLELGDSALYFCASSLESIGDTQYFGPGTRLTVL.

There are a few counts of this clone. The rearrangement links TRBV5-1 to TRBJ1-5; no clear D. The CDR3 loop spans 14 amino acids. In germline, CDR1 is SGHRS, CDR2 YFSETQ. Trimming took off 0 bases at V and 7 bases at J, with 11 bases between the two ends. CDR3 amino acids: CASSLDSSGQPQHF. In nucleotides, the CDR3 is TGCGCCAGCAGCTTGGATTCGTCAGGACAGCCCCAGCATTTT.

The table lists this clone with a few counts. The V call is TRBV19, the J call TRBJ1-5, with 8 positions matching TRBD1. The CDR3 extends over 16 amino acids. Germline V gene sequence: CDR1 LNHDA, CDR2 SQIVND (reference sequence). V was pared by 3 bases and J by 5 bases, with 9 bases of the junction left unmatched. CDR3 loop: CASSMFGDRGYQPQHF. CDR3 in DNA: TGTGCCAGTAGTATGTTTGGAGACAGGGGTTATCAGCCCCAGCATTTT.

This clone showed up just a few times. The CDR3 spells CATATSGRREEQFF. The CDR3, as DNA: TGTGCCACTGCGACTAGCGGGAGGCGAGAAGAGCAGTTCTTC. V and J are TRBV2 and TRBJ2-1, with TRBD2 identical over 13 bases. The germline V gene has CDR1 SNHLY and CDR2 FYNNEI. The V segment lost 10 bases and the J segment 10 bases; nucleotides outside the gene matches: 10. The CDR3 extends over 14 amino acids. Looking up the rest from reference TRBV2 and TRBJ2-1 gives the full variable domain: EPEVTQTPSHQVTQMGQEVILRCVPISNHLYFYWYRQILGQKVEFLVSFYNNEISEKSEIFDDQFSVERPDGSNFTLKIRSTKLEDSAMYFCATATSGRREEQFFGPGTRLTVL.

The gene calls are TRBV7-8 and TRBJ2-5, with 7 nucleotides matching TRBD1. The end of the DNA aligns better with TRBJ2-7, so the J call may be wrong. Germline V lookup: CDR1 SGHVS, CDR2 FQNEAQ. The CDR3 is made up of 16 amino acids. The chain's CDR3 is CASSSKPTGWGDEQYF. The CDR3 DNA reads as TGTGCCAGCAGCTCTAAGCCGACAGGGTGGGGAGACGAGCAGTACTTC.

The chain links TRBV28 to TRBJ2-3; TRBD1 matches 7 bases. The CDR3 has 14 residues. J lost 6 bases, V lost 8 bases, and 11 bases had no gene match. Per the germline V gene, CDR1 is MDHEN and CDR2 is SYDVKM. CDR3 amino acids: CASRETGRGDTQYF. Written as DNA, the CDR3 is TGTGCCAGCCGAGAGACAGGGCGAGGCGATACGCAGTATTTT.

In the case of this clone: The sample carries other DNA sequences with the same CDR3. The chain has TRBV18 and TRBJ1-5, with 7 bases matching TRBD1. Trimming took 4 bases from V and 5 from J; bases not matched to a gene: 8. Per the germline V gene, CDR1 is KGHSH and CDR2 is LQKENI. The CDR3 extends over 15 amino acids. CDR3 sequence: CASSLYGTADQPQHF. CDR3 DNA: TGTGCCAGCTCACTATACGGGACAGCGGATCAGCCCCAGCATTTT.

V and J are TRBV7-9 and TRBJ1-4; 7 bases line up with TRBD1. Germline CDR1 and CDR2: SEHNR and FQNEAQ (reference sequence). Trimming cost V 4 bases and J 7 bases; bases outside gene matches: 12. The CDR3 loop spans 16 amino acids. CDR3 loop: CASSSPGGRWGEKLFF. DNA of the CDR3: TGTGCCAGCAGCTCACCAGGGGGGAGATGGGGTGAAAAACTGTTTTTT.

CDR3: CASSDWAGGPPGELFF. The CDR3, as DNA: TGTGCCAGCAGTGACTGGGCGGGAGGCCCCCCCGGGGAGCTGTTTTTT. J is TRBJ2-2 and V is TRBV6-4, with TRBD2 matching 8 bases. The length of the CDR3 is 16 residues. Per the germline V gene, CDR1 is MRHNA and CDR2 is SNTAGT. V was pared by 1 base and J by 6 bases, with 7 bases of the junction left unmatched.

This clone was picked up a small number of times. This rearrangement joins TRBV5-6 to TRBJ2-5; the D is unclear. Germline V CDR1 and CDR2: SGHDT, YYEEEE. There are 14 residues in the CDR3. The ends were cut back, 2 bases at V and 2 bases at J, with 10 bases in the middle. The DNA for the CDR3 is TGTGCCAGCAGCTTTCCCGTGACTCAAGAGACCCAGTACTTC. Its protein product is CASSFPVTQETQYF.

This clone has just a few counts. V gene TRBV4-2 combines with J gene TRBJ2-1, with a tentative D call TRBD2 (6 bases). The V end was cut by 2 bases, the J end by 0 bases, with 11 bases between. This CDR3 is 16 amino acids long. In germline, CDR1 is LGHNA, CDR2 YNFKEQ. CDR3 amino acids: CASSQLGGTSYNEQFF. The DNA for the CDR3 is TGTGCCAGCAGCCAACTCGGCGGGACCTCCTACAATGAGCAGTTCTTC.

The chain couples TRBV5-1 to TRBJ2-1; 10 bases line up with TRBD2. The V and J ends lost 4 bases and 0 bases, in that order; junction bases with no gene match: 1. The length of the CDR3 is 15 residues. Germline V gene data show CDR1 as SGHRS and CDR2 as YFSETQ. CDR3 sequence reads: CASSPSGGSYNEQFF. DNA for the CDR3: TGCGCCAGCAGCCCTAGCGGGGGCTCCTACAATGAGCAGTTCTTC.

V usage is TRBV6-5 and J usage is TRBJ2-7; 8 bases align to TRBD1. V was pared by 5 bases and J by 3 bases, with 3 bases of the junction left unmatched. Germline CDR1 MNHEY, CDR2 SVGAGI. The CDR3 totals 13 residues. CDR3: CASSRQGLYEQYF. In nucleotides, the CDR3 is TGTGCCAGCAGTCGACAGGGGCTCTACGAGCAGTACTTC.

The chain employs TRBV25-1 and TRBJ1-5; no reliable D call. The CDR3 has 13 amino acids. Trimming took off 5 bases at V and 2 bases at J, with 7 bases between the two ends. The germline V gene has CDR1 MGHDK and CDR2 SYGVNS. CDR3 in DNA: TGTGCCAGCAGTAGTTCGGGCAATCAGCCCCAGCATTTT. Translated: CASSSSGNQPQHF.

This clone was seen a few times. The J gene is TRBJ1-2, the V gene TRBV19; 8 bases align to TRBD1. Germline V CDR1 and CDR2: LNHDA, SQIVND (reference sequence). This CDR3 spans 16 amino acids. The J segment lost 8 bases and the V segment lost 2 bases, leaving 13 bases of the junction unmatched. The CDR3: CASSITRTGIFSGYTF. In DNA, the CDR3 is TGTGCCAGTAGTATAACGAGGACAGGGATATTTTCGGGCTACACCTTC.

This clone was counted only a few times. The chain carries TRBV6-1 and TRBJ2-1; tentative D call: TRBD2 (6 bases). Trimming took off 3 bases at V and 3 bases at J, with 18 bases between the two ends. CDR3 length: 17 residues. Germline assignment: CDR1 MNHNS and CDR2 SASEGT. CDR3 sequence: CASSESGLAEYYNEQFF. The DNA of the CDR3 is TGTGCCAGCAGTGAGTCAGGCTTAGCGGAGTACTACAATGAGCAGTTCTTC.

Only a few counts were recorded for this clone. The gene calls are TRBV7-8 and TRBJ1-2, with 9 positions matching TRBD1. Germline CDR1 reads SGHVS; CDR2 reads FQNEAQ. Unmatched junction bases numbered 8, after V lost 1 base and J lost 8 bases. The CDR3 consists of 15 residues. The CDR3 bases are TGTGCCAGCAGCTTAGGGTCGGGACAGGGACGAGGCTACACCTTC. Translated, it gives CASSLGSGQGRGYTF.

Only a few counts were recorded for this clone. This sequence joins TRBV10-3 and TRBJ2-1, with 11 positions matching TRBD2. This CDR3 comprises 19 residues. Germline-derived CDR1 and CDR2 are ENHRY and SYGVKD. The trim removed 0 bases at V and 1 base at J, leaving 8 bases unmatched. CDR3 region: CAISESGSTSGSSYNEQFF. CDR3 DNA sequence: TGTGCCATCAGTGAGTCGGGGTCCACTAGCGGGAGTTCCTACAATGAGCAGTTCTTC.

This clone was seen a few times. CDR3 DNA sequence: TGTGCCAGCTCCCCGGGGGGGGCCGCTGGAAACACCATATATTTT. Translated: CASSPGGAAGNTIYF. The chain is built from TRBV9 and TRBJ1-3; perhaps TRBD1 as D (6 bases). The germline V gene encodes CDR1 SGDLS and CDR2 YYNGEE. CDR3 length equals 15 residues. Trimming took 7 bases from V and 2 from J, leaving 16 bases between them.

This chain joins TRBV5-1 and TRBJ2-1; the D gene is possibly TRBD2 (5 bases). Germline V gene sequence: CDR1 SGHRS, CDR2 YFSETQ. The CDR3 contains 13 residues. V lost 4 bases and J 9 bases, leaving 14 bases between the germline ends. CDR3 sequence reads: CASSPGLDTEQFF. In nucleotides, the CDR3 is TGCGCCAGCAGCCCGGGATTAGATACTGAGCAGTTCTTC.

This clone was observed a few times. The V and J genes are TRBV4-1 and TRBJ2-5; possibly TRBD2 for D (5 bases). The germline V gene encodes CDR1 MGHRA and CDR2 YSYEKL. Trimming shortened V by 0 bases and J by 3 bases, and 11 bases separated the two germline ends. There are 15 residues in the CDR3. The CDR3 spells CASSQERRSEETQYF. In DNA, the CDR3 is TGCGCCAGCAGCCAAGAGAGGAGGTCAGAAGAGACCCAGTACTTC.

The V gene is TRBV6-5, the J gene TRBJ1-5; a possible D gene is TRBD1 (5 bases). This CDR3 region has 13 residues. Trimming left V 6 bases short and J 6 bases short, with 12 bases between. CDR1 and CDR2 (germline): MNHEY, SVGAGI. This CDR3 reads CASSRGGSQPQHF. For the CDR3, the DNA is TGTGCCAGCAGCCGGGGGGGTAGTCAGCCCCAGCATTTT.

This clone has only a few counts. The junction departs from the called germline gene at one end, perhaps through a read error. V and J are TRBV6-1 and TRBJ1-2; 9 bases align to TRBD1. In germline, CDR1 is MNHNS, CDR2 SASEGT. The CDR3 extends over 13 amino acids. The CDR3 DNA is TGTGCCGGCAGTGAACAGGGGGCGCGAGGCTACACCTTC. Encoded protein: CAGSEQGARGYTF.